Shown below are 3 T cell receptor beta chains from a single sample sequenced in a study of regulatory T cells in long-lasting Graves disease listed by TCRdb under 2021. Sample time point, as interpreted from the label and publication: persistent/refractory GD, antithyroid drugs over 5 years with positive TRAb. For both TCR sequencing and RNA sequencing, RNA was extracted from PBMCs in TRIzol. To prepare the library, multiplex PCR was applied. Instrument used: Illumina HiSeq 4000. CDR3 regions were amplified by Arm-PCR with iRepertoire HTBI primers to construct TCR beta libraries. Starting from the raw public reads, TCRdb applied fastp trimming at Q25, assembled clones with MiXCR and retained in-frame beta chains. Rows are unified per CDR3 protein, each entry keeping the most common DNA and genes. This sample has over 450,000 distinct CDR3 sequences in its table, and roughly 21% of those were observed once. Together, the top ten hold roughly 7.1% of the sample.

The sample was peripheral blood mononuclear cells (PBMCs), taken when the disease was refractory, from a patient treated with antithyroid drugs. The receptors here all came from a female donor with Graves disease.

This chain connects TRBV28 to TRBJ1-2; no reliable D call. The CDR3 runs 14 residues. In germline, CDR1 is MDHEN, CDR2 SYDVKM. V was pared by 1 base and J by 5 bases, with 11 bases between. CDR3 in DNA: TGTGCCAGCAGTTTATATTCGGGCACGTATGGCTACACCTTC. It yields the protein CASSLYSGTYGYTF.

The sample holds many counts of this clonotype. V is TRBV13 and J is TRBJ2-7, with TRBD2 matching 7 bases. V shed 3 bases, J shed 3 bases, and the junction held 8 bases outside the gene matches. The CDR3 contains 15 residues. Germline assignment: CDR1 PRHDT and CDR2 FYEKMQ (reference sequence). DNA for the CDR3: TGTGCCAGCAGCTTGGGGGGGTTATCAATCTACGAGCAGTACTTC. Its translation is CASSLGGLSIYEQYF.

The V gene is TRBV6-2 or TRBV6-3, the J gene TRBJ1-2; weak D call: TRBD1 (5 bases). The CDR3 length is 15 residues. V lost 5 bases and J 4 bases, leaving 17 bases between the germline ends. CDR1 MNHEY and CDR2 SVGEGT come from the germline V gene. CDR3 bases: TGTGCCAGCAGTGAAGGGAGGGACCCTCTCTATGGCTACACCTTC. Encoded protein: CASSEGRDPLYGYTF.